The T cell receptor (beta chain) described here comes from a study of OX40 agonist ivuxolimab in advanced cancers. Study-level background: Mean age approximately 61 years, range about 20 to 90; just over 80% male. Three individuals attained partial responses, comprising one hepatocellular carcinoma case and two cutaneous melanoma cases. Study-wide results and limits: On average, a greater number of expanded clones characterised CD8+ T cells relative to CD4+.

V gave up 5 bases and J gave up 2 bases, with 10 bases separating them. This CDR3 has 14 residues. From germline, CDR1 is MDHEN and CDR2 SYDVKM. TCRdb's table, derived via immunoSEQ multiplex PCR, lists solely in-frame clones and lacks some. Of 35,000 to 45,000 clones detected, roughly nine tenths appear once; the ten largest clones hold 4.5% to 5%. Regarding this clone: Its antigen is still unknown.

The V and J genes are TRBV28 and TRBJ1-3; perhaps TRBD1 as D (6 bases). The source material was CD4+ or CD8+ T cells sorted from blood, sampled in a trial of the OX40 agonist ivuxolimab. The clonotype was recovered from an adult with an advanced solid tumor such as melanoma, head and neck, liver or kidney cancer. CDR3 amino acids: CASSRTVTGNTIYF. Written as DNA, the CDR3 is TGTGCCAGCAGTCGGACAGTTACTGGAAACACCATATATTTT.